This TCR beta chain is drawn from a study of blood T cell repertoires in COVID-19. Study-level information: The cDNA or gDNA used as material had been derived from T cells, B-cell-depleted T cells, or PBMCs.

Participants were aged roughly 18 to 89 years from approximately 25 US areas. Clinical histories supplied by participants themselves formed the basis of cohort assignment. Methods used by the authors: Counts of nucleated cells, estimated from reference gene primer amplification, were obtained. Some clones are missing from TCRdb's copy, which holds only in-frame ones; the method was immunoSEQ multiplex PCR. The D gene and trimming were derived from the DNA, and the V and J assignments and clone size from that table. The table records roughly 290,000 clones, 90% of them present only once. The CDR3 contains 14 residues. Germline V CDR1 and CDR2: LNHNV, YYDKDF (reference sequence). V was cut by 0 bases and J by 7 bases, with 10 bases left in between.

The specimen was PBMCs or T cells enriched from blood (not recorded which). This receptor was identified in a woman aged 18-35 years with acute COVID-19. The chain employs TRBV15 and TRBJ1-5; perhaps TRBD1 as D (6 bases). CDR3 residues: CATSRDRGLQPQHF. The CDR3 DNA sequence: TGTGCCACCAGCAGAGACAGGGGATTACAGCCCCAGCATTTT.